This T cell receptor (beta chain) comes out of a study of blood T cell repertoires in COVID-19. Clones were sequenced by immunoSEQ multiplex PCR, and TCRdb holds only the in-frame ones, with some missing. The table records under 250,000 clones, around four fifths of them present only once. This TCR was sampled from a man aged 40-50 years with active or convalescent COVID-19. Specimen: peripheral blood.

CDR3 sequence reads: CASSPQYTGEKLFF. For the CDR3, the DNA is TGTGCCAGCTCACCACAGTATACAGGGGAAAAACTGTTTTTT. The chain links TRBV18 to TRBJ1-4, with D possibly matching TRBD1 (6 bases). Germline-derived CDR1 and CDR2 are KGHSH and LQKENI. The CDR3 sequence is 14 residues long. Deletions cut 1 base from V and 8 bases from J, with 11 bases between. The complete variable domain, with remaining parts taken from reference TRBV18 and TRBJ1-4, reads NAGVMQNPRHLVRRRGQEARLRCSPMKGHSHVYWYRQLPEEGLKFMVYLQKENIIDESGMPKERFSAEFPKEGPSILRIQQVVRGDSAAYFCASSPQYTGEKLFFGSGTQLSVL.